This T cell receptor beta chain was captured by sequencing in a study of shared clonotypes between healthy human individuals. Findings and caveats of the study: Naive subsets usually exceeded memory subsets in estimated richness. Clonotypes shared by all four sorted-subset donors had higher generation probabilities than non-shared clonotypes.

Concerning this clone: The target antigen is unknown.

The genomic DNA of each subset was split evenly across several immunoSEQ plates. Produced via immunoSEQ multiplex PCR; TCRdb's table is partial and in-frame only. Here the sample spans under 2,500,000 clones, more than 90% being singletons. The V gene's germline CDR1 is SEHNR and CDR2 FQNEAQ (reference sequence). Trimming removed 5 bases from V and 1 base from J; junction bases left unmatched: 5. The CDR3 spans 16 residues. Sequencing was performed on naive CD4+ T cells sorted from blood. Indicated subset: CD45RA+ positively selected. This clonotype was sampled from a man aged 18 to 30 in good health. The rearrangement uses TRBV7-9 and TRBJ2-2; 9 nucleotides line up with TRBD1. The CDR3 region is CASSRGTGRNTGELFF. CDR3 coding DNA: TGTGCCAGCAGCCGAGGGACAGGGAGGAACACCGGGGAGCTGTTTTTT.